This TCR beta chain emerged from a study of identical twins. As to this clonotype: Its antigen remains unknown.

Overall study results and limits: Analyses based on zero insertions could be partly confounded by invariant MAIT and iNKT cells.

MiXCR was run by TCRdb on the 5' RACE reads, yielding one entry per CDR3 protein. The data contain hundreds of thousands of distinct CDR3 sequences, over 9% of them singletons. Trimming took off 2 bases at V and 2 bases at J, with 12 bases between the two ends. This CDR3 spans 14 amino acids. Per the germline V gene, CDR1 is DFQATT and CDR2 is SNEGSKA (reference sequence). This sample also appeared in a second study, on yellow fever vaccine responses in identical twins.

The sample consisted of PBMCs. This sequence was found in a woman aged 18 to 35 in good health. The rearrangement joins TRBV20-1 to TRBJ2-5, with D perhaps TRBD2 (6 bases). CDR3 amino acids: CSARSGGNQETQYF. DNA of the CDR3: TGCAGTGCTAGATCCGGCGGGAATCAAGAGACCCAGTACTTC.